This T cell receptor (beta chain) was documented in a study of T cell repertoires in aging, cancer and after chemotherapy. Notes on this clonotype: Its antigen is as yet unknown.

The CDR3 extends over 12 amino acids. Trimming pared 1 base from V and 9 bases from J, leaving 9 bases between. Study-wide results and limits: Median generation probability rose over the chemotherapy interval in each cancer cohort, suggesting rebound thymic output.

Peripheral blood genomic DNA, not sorted cells or RNA, was the template. Rearranged V-D-J TRB sequences were amplified with a mixed TRB-A/B primer pool. From the multiplex PCR reads, TCRdb called clonotypes with MiXCR, one entry per CDR3 protein. The sample carries more than 9,000 distinct CDR3 sequences, over 25% recorded once. This TCR derives from a human donor in good health. The sample was blood. The chain has TRBV12-3 or TRBV12-4 and TRBJ1-2; the D is unclear. CDR3 loop: CASSLGGVSYTF. The CDR3 region has the DNA TGTGCCAGCAGTTTAGGGGGAGTCAGCTACACCTTC.